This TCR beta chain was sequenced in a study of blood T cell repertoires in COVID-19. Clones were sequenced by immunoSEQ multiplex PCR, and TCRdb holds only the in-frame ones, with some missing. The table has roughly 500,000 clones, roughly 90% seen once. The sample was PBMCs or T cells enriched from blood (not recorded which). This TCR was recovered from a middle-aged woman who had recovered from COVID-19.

The CDR3: CAWRRGQINSPLHF. CDR3 DNA: TGTGCCTGGCGTCGGGGACAGATTAATTCACCCCTCCACTTT. This chain connects TRBV30 to TRBJ1-6; TRBD1 aligns across 7 bases. The CDR3 spans 14 residues. In germline, CDR1 is GTSNPN, CDR2 SVGIG (reference sequence). V shed 5 bases and J 6 bases; nucleotides not matched to a gene: 7.